The entry below describes one T cell receptor beta chain. Antigen specificity is unknown. Germline V gene data show CDR1 as SGHDN and CDR2 as FVKESK. Trimming left V 2 bases short and J 0 bases short, with 10 bases between. The CDR3 runs to 15 residues. The data stem from a study of T-cell memory formation after mild COVID-19. The study, taken as a whole, reports: Contracting clones, day 15 to 85, had balanced CD4/CD8, and later expanders favored CD4+. Pre-infection memory already had some responding clones, implying cross-reactive memory joined. SARS-CoV-2 specificity was not confirmed for second-wave clones peaking on day 37. Contracting CD4+ clones were located mainly in CM and EM, and CD8+ clones in EMRA.

MiXCR was run by TCRdb on the 5' RACE reads, yielding one entry per CDR3 protein. The sample holds 550,000 to 700,000 distinct CDR3 sequences, approximately 15% seen once. This receptor was taken from an adult woman who had mild COVID-19 (a few samples of this study predate the infection). Cell type and time point are not known. Sequencing was done on a sample of PBMCs or a T cell subset sorted from them (not recorded which). The chain joins TRBV14 to TRBJ1-1; the D gene is possibly TRBD1 (5 bases). The CDR3 sequence: CASSQPGRMNTEAFF. CDR3 DNA: TGTGCCAGCAGCCAACCGGGACGGATGAACACTGAAGCTTTCTTT.